This TCR beta chain was captured in a study of metastatic and nonmetastatic thyroid tumors. Looking at the study overall: A comparison of repertoires was made across blood and tumor or nodule tissue from malignant and benign thyroid patients.

The CDR3 runs 12 residues. V was clipped by 2 bases and J by 12 bases; unmatched bases: 6. CDR1 is WNHNN and CDR2 is SYGVQD in the germline V gene (reference sequence). Before thyroid surgery, none of the patients had received any treatment. TCRdb reprocessed the PCR reads using MiXCR. The data contain 7,700 or so clones, 29% of them singletons. This clone has more than one count but fewer than ten. J is TRBJ2-7 and V is TRBV10-1; TRBD1 matches 8 bases. The sequenced material came from tumor tissue. This sequence was found in a female donor with papillary thyroid cancer or a benign thyroid nodule (not recorded which). Some clones in this sample may be carry-over from other donors' samples. This CDR3 reads CASSENDRGPYF. The CDR3 nucleotides are TGCGCCAGCAGTGAGAACGACAGGGGCCCGTACTTC.